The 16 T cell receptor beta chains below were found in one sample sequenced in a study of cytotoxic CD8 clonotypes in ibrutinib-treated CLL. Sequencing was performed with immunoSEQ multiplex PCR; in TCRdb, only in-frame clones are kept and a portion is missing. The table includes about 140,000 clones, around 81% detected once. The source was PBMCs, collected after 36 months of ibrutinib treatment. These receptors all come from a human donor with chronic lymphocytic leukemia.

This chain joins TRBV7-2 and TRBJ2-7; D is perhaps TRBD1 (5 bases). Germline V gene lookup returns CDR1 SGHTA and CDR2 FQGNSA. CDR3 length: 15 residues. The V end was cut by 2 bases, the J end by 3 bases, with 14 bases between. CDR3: CASSLSPGPYYEQYF. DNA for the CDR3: TGTGCCAGCAGCTTATCCCCAGGGCCGTACTACGAGCAGTACTTC.

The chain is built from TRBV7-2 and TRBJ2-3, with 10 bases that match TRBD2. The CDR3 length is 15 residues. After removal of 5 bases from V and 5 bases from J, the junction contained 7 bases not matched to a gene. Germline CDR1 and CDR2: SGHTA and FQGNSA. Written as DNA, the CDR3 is TGTGCCAGCAGCCGGAGCGGGGGGGCCGGAGATACGCAGTATTTT. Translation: CASSRSGGAGDTQYF.

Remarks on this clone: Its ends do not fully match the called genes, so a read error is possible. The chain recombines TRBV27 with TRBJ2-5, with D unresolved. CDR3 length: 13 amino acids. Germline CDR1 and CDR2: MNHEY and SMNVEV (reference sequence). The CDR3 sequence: CASSLLYQGTQYF. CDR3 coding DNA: TGTGCCAGCAGTTTATTGTACCAAGGGACCCAGTACTTC.

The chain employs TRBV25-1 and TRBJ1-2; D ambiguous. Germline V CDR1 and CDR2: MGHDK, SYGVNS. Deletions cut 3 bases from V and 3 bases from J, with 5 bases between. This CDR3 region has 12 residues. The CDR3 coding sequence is TGTGCCAGCAGTGACCGATACTATGGCTACACCTTC. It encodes CASSDRYYGYTF.

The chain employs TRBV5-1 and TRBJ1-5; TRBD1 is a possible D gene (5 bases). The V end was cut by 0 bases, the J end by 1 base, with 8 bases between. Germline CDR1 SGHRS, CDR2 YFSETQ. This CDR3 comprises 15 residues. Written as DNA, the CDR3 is TGCGCCAGCAGCTTGGAGGGGCAAAGCAATCAGCCCCAGCATTTT. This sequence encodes CASSLEGQSNQPQHF.

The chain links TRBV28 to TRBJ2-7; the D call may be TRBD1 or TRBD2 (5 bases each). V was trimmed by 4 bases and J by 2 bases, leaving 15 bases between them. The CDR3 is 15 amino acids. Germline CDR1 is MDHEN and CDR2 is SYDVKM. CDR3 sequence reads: CASSSTRDGPYEQYF. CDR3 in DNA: TGTGCCAGCAGTTCGACCCGGGACGGACCCTACGAGCAGTACTTC.

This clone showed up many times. The CDR3 loop is CASSGRRGLPSGYTF. CDR3 DNA: TGTGCCAGTAGTGGACGGAGGGGGCTGCCTTCTGGCTACACCTTC. The gene calls are TRBV19 and TRBJ1-2; 7 nucleotides match TRBD1. After removal of 5 bases from V and 7 bases from J, the junction contained 13 bases not matched to a gene. Per germline, CDR1 LNHDA and CDR2 SQIVND (reference sequence). The CDR3 loop spans 15 amino acids.

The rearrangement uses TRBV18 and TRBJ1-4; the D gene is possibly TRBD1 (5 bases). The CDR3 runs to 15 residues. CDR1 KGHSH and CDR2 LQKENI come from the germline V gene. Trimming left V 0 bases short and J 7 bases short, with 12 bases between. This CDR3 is CASSPPGLRGEKLFF. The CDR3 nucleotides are TGTGCCAGCTCACCACCGGGACTCCGAGGTGAAAAACTGTTTTTT.

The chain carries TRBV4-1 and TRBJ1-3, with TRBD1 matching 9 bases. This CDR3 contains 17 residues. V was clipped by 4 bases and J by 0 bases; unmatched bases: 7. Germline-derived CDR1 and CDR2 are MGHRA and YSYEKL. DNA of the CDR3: TGCGCCAGCAGCCCGGGACAGGGCCCTCTCTCTGGAAACACCATATATTTT. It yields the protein CASSPGQGPLSGNTIYF.

The CDR3 region has the DNA TGCGCCAGCAGCTTGTGGGGTTCAGGAAACACCATATATTTT. Its translation: CASSLWGSGNTIYF. The V and J genes are TRBV5-1 and TRBJ1-3; the D is unclear. V shed 1 base and J shed 4 bases, with 9 bases lying between them. CDR3 length: 14 amino acids. Germline assignment: CDR1 SGHRS and CDR2 YFSETQ.

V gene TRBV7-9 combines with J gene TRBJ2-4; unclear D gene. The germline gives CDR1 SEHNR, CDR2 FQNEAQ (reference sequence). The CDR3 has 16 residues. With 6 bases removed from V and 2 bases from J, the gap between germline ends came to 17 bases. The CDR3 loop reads CASSQNRIWTKNIQYF. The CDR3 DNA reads TGTGCCAGCAGTCAAAATAGGATCTGGACCAAAAACATTCAGTACTTC.

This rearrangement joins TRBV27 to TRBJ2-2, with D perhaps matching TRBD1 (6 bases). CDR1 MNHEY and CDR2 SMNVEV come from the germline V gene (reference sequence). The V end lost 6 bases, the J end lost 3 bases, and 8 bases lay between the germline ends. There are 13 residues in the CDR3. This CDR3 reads CASRQGYTGELFF. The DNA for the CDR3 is TGTGCCAGCAGACAGGGTTACACCGGGGAGCTGTTTTTT.

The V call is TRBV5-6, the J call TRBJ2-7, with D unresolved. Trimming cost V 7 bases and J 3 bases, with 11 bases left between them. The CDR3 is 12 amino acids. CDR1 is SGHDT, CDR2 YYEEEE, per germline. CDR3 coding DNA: TGTGCCAGCCCGGCCGAGAGCTACGAGCAGTACTTC. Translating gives CASPAESYEQYF.

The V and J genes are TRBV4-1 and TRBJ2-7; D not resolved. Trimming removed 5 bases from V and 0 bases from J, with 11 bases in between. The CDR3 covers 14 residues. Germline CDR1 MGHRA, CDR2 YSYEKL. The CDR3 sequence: CASSYGADSYEQYF. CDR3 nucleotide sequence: TGCGCCAGCAGCTACGGCGCCGACTCCTACGAGCAGTACTTC.

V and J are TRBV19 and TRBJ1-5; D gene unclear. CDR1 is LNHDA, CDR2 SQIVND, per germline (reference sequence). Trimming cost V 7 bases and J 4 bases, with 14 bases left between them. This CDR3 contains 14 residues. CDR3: CASTNSQKNQPQHF. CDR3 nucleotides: TGTGCCAGTACTAATAGTCAGAAAAATCAGCCCCAGCATTTT.

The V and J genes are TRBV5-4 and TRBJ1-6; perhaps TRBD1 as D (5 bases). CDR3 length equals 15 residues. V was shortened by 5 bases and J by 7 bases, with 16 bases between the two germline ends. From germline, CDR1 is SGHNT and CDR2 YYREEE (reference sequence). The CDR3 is CASSMRGQRNSPLHF. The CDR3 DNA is TGTGCCAGCAGTATGCGCGGACAACGGAATTCACCCCTCCACTTT.